This TCR beta chain appears in the sequencing data of a study of cytomegalovirus exposure and HLA in healthy donors. The study, taken as a whole, reports: Later genetic work tied a missense DCLRE1C variant to beta-chain V and J trimming. CMV serostatus was the only recorded immune exposure for donors.

As concerns this clone: Its antigen is unidentified.

PCR employed 60 Vbeta and 13 Jbeta primers. Data came from immunoSEQ multiplex PCR; TCRdb stores just in-frame clones and leaves some out. This table holds approximately 110,000 clones, 55% to 75% found once. Germline CDR1 reads SGDLS; CDR2 reads YYNGEE. Between the trimmed V and J ends, which lost 3 bases and 1 base, there was a span of 4 bases. There are 13 residues in the CDR3. The chain couples TRBV9 to TRBJ2-2, with D unclear. The receptor's source is a young man in good health and CMV-seropositive. The sequenced sample was PBMCs. This CDR3 is CASSARNTGELFF. For the CDR3, the DNA is TGTGCCAGCAGCGCTAGGAACACCGGGGAGCTGTTTTTT.